A selection of T cell receptor beta chains follows, all from one sample in a study of T cells in Graves' hyperthyroidism and ophthalmopathy. TCRdb used MiXCR to reprocess the multiplex PCR reads, holding one entry per CDR3 protein. The sample records hundreds of thousands of distinct CDR3 sequences, 45% being singletons. Specimen: peripheral blood or thyroid tissue (not recorded which). The receptors shown here come from an adult man with Graves' disease, either hyperthyroidism or ophthalmopathy (not recorded which). Each CDR3 is given with its conserved first and last residue. Each record gives: D gene, clone size, J gene, V gene, CDR3 DNA, CDR3 protein. D genes are given only for firm matches. Some rows mark clone size as missing; the rest say once, few, many or name a class of expanded clone.

NA,NA,TRBJ1-4,TRBV19,TGTGCCAGTAGTATCATAGGGGGACCTAATGAAAAACTGTTTTTT,CASSIIGGPNEKLFF
NA,NA,TRBJ1-3,TRBV20-1,TGCAGTGCTCGTGATTCTGAGAACAGGATGAGCTCTGGAAACACCATATATTTT,CSARDSENRMSSGNTIYF
TRBD1,NA,TRBJ1-5,TRBV6-2/TRBV6-3,TGTGCCAGCAGTTACTCGAGAGGGACAGGGAACAATCAGCCCCAGCATTTT,CASSYSRGTGNNQPQHF
TRBD1,NA,TRBJ1-6,TRBV20-1,TGCAGTGCTAGAGTAGACAGGGAGAATTCACCCCTCCACTTT,CSARVDRENSPLHF
NA,many,TRBJ1-4,TRBV2,TGTGCCAGCAGTGATGACAGCGGAAAACTGTTTTTT,CASSDDSGKLFF
TRBD1,NA,TRBJ1-1,TRBV5-6,TGTGCCAGCAGCTGGGGGACAGTTGCTTCCACTGAAGCTTTCTTT,CASSWGTVASTEAFF
NA,few,TRBJ1-5,TRBV5-6,TGTGCCAGCAGCCGAGGGAGGTCAGGGAACAATCAGCCCCAGCATTTT,CASSRGRSGNNQPQHF
TRBD1,NA,TRBJ1-5,TRBV11-2,TGTGCCAGCAGCACGCGGGGGACAGGGGATCAGCCCCAGCATTTT,CASSTRGTGDQPQHF
TRBD2,NA,TRBJ2-5,TRBV29-1,TGCAGCGTTGGGTCCCACATACTGTTAGCGGGAGTGTCGATTCAAGAGACCCAGTACTTC,CSVGSHILLAGVSIQETQYF
NA,NA,TRBJ2-5,TRBV5-1,TGCGCCAGCAGCTTGGTTGGGGTCCAAGAGACCCAGTACTTC,CASSLVGVQETQYF
NA,NA,TRBJ1-2,TRBV7-1,TGTGCCAGCACCGCAGGGATTATTAGTTATGGCTACACCTTC,CASTAGIISYGYTF
TRBD1,few,TRBJ1-1,TRBV7-2,TGTGCCAGCAGCTCGACAGGGGTGGGAACTGAAGCTTTCTTT,CASSSTGVGTEAFF
TRBD1,few,TRBJ1-4,TRBV10-3,TGTGCCAGCAGTGAGAACAGGGGTTCTAATGAAAAACTGTTTTTT,CASSENRGSNEKLFF
TRBD1,many,TRBJ1-5,TRBV10-3,TGTGCCATCAGTGAGGACCTTCCGGGACAGTTGAATCAGCCCCAGCATTTT,CAISEDLPGQLNQPQHF
NA,few,TRBJ1-1,TRBV7-3,TGTGCCAGCAGCTTAACCTATAACACTGAAGCTTTCTTT,CASSLTYNTEAFF
NA,many,TRBJ1-4,TRBV7-9,TGTGCCAGCAGCTTAGAGGTTAAGGGGGGAAAACTGTTTTTT,CASSLEVKGGKLFF
TRBD2,NA,TRBJ2-5,TRBV7-9,TGTGCCAGCAGCCCCCGGACTAGCGGGGGCCAAGAGACCCAGTACTTC,CASSPRTSGGQETQYF
NA,few,TRBJ2-7,TRBV7-3,TGTGCCAGCAGCCATCAACAGGGATCGGGCGAGCAGTACTTC,CASSHQQGSGEQYF
NA,NA,TRBJ1-2,TRBV7-9,TGTGCCAGCAGCCCCCAGGTTAGACTCTATGGCTACACCTTC,CASSPQVRLYGYTF
NA,NA,TRBJ1-5,TRBV9,TGTGCCAGCAGCAAGCCCCATGGCAATCAGCCCCAGCATTTT,CASSKPHGNQPQHF
NA,NA,TRBJ1-5,TRBV12-3/TRBV12-4,TGTGCCAGCAGGCCCCAGGGGCCGGGCCAGCCCCAGCATTTT,CASRPQGPGQPQHF
TRBD2,NA,TRBJ2-5,TRBV2,TGTGCCAGCAGTTACCCGGGACTATCCCAAGAGACCCAGTACTTC,CASSYPGLSQETQYF
TRBD1,NA,TRBJ1-1,TRBV5-5,TGTGCCAGCAGCTGGGACAGGGGGGCCATGAACACTGAAGCTTTCTTT,CASSWDRGAMNTEAFF
NA,NA,TRBJ2-7,TRBV20-1,TGCAGTGTGTCCGGGGGACCTTCCGGCTACGAGCAGTACTTC,CSVSGGPSGYEQYF
NA,NA,TRBJ1-1,TRBV12-3/TRBV12-4,TGTGCCAGCGTCCGGGGGCAAGGAGGAGCTTTCTTT,CASVRGQGGAFF
TRBD1,NA,TRBJ1-2,TRBV7-2,TGTGCCAGCAGCGTACGACAGGGTGGCTATGGCTACACCTTC,CASSVRQGGYGYTF
NA,NA,TRBJ1-1,TRBV25-1,TGTGCCAGCAGTGAATGGTTAGCGGGGCAGGAAGCTTTCTTT,CASSEWLAGQEAFF
NA,many,TRBJ2-5,TRBV7-9,TGTGCCAGCAGCTCCCCTCGGGGGTTGAGGGAGACCCAGTACTTC,CASSSPRGLRETQYF
TRBD1,NA,TRBJ1-2,TRBV20-1,TGCAGTGCTGGGACAGGGAAACTGAATGGCTACACCTTC,CSAGTGKLNGYTF
NA,NA,TRBJ1-5,TRBV28,TGTGCCAGCAGCACTGGGACTGCCAGACAGCCCCAGCATTTT,CASSTGTARQPQHF
TRBD1,NA,TRBJ2-5,TRBV12-3/TRBV12-4,TGTGCCAGCAGTACCCGACAGGGGAAGTACTTC,CASSTRQGKYF
NA,many,TRBJ1-5,TRBV7-2,TGTGCCAGCAGCTTATCCTCATTTGGCAATCAGCCCCAGCATTTT,CASSLSSFGNQPQHF
TRBD2,many,TRBJ2-5,TRBV7-3,TGTGCCAGCAGCTTAACGGGGTCACTAGCGGGGGTCCAAGAGACCCAGTACTTC,CASSLTGSLAGVQETQYF
NA,NA,TRBJ1-5,TRBV19,TGTGCCAGTAGTTCCTCACCAGGACAAAATCAGCCCCAGCATTTT,CASSSSPGQNQPQHF
NA,few,TRBJ1-5,TRBV2,TGTGCCAGCAGAGAGGGAGTTCCGCAGCCCCAGCATTTT,CASREGVPQPQHF
NA,few,TRBJ2-2,TRBV12-5,TGTGCTAGTGGTTTGATTACCGGGGAGCTGTTTTTT,CASGLITGELFF
NA,NA,TRBJ1-5,TRBV7-8,TGTACCAGCAGCTCGGTGGATAGCAACCAGCCCCAGCATTTT,CTSSSVDSNQPQHF
NA,few,TRBJ1-1,TRBV20-1,TGCAGTGCTAGAGTTCTAGGGGGTAACACTGAAGCTTTCTTT,CSARVLGGNTEAFF